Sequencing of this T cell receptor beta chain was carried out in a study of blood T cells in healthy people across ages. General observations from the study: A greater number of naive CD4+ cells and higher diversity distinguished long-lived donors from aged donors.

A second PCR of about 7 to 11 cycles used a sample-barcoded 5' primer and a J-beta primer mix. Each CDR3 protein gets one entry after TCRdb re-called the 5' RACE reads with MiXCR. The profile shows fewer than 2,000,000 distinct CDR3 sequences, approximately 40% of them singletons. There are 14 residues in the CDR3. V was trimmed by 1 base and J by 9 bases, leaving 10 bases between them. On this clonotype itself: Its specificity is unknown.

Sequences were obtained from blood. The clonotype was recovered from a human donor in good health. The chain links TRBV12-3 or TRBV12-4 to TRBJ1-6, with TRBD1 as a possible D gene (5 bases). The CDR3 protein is CASSLGGTGSPLHF. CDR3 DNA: TGTGCCAGCAGTTTAGGAGGGACTGGTTCACCCCTCCACTTT.